Presented here are 10 T cell receptor beta chains from one specimen sequenced in a study of T cells after yellow fever vaccination. In TCRdb, the 5' RACE reads were re-called with MiXCR into one record per CDR3 protein. The sample consists of roughly 340,000 distinct CDR3 sequences, roughly 4.3% of them appearing once. Sequences were derived from PBMCs, sampled 5 days after the yellow fever booster vaccination. All receptors derive from a man between 18 and 35 years old who received the YFV17D yellow fever vaccine.

This clonotype was recorded a few times. CDR3 protein: CASSLGIAGGPKETQYF. DNA for the CDR3: TGTGCCAGCAGCTTGGGGATAGCGGGGGGGCCCAAGGAGACCCAGTACTTC. The rearrangement uses TRBV5-4 and TRBJ2-5; 11 nucleotides line up with TRBD2. V gave up 0 bases and J gave up 5 bases; unmatched junction bases: 9. CDR3 size: 17 residues. CDR1 is SGHNT, CDR2 YYREEE, per germline (reference sequence).

This clonotype was picked up many times. This sequence joins TRBV19 and TRBJ2-2; 7 bases map to TRBD1. This CDR3 spans 15 amino acids. Looked up from germline, CDR1 is LNHDA and CDR2 is SQIVND (reference sequence). The ends lost 4 bases at V and 7 bases at J; junction bases unmatched: 9. As DNA, the CDR3 is TGTGCCAGTAGTAGCCCCGAGGGGGCCGGCGGGGAGCTGTTTTTT. As protein: CASSSPEGAGGELFF.

This clonotype was counted ten times or more. The chain combines TRBV10-3 with TRBJ2-1; 8 bases align to TRBD1. The CDR3 sequence is 13 residues long. Per germline, CDR1 ENHRY and CDR2 SYGVKD. Trimming at V came to 10 bases and at J to 7 bases, leaving 9 bases not matched to a gene. The CDR3: CASADRADNEQFF. The CDR3 DNA reads as TGTGCCAGCGCGGACAGGGCTGATAATGAGCAGTTCTTC.

This clonotype was found a few times. The CDR3 reads CASSTGQLQGDEKLFF. CDR3 nucleotides: TGTGCCAGCAGCACGGGACAGCTCCAGGGGGATGAAAAACTGTTTTTT. The chain combines TRBV5-8 with TRBJ1-4; 7 bases fit TRBD1. The CDR3 runs to 16 residues. Germline CDR1 is SGHTS and CDR2 is YDEGEE. V was clipped by 4 bases and J by 6 bases; unmatched bases: 12.

This clonotype was picked up a small number of times. The chain recombines TRBV24-1 with TRBJ2-3, with a weak D call TRBD1 (6 bases). This CDR3 is 12 amino acids long. Trimming removed 3 bases at V and 8 bases at J, with 8 bases between. CDR1 is KGHDR, CDR2 SFDVKD, per germline. The CDR3 region has the DNA TGTGCCACCAGTGATGGGGGCGTTACGCAGTATTTT. Translating it yields CATSDGGVTQYF.

CDR3 sequence: CASSVGGADEQFF. Here the CDR3 DNA reads TGTGCCAGCAGCGTAGGGGGGGCCGATGAGCAGTTCTTC. The gene calls are TRBV9 and TRBJ2-1; either TRBD1 or TRBD2 may supply D (6 bases each). CDR3 length: 13 residues. Germline V gene lookup returns CDR1 SGDLS and CDR2 YYNGEE. V lost 0 bases and J 8 bases, leaving 9 bases between the germline ends.

This clonotype was observed a handful of times. The rearrangement joins TRBV5-1 to TRBJ2-1, with 7 bases that match TRBD2. This CDR3 has 14 amino acids. V lost 0 bases to trimming and J lost 5 bases; unmatched junction nucleotides: 2. Germline-derived CDR1 and CDR2 are SGHRS and YFSETQ. CDR3 protein: CASSLGTSNNEQFF. The CDR3 DNA follows: TGCGCCAGCAGCTTGGGGACTAGTAACAATGAGCAGTTCTTC.

This clonotype was recorded a few times. The chain recombines TRBV2 with TRBJ2-2, with D tentatively TRBD1 or TRBD2 (5 bases each). Germline V gives CDR1 SNHLY, CDR2 FYNNEI. The CDR3 sequence is 13 residues long. V was pared by 4 bases and J by 7 bases, with 10 bases between. Here the CDR3 reads CASSVRDVGELFF. CDR3 DNA sequence: TGTGCCAGCAGTGTCAGGGACGTCGGGGAGCTGTTTTTT.

This clonotype was recorded at least ten times. This chain uses TRBV20-1 with TRBJ2-2; 9 bases are a match to TRBD2. Germline CDR1 and CDR2: DFQATT and SNEGSKA (reference sequence). The CDR3 extends over 16 amino acids. Unmatched junction bases numbered 10, after V lost 6 bases and J lost 2 bases. In DNA form, the CDR3 reads TGCAGTGCATCCCTTAGCGGGGGTTATAACACCGGGGAGCTGTTTTTT. It is translated as CSASLSGGYNTGELFF.

This clonotype was observed a few times. The V and J genes are TRBV5-1 and TRBJ1-1, with D tentatively TRBD1 (5 bases). The ends were cut back, 4 bases at V and 3 bases at J, with 10 bases in the middle. The V gene's germline CDR1 is SGHRS and CDR2 YFSETQ. The CDR3 runs to 13 residues. CDR3 sequence reads: CASSLQEHTEAFF. The CDR3 DNA follows: TGCGCCAGCAGCCTACAGGAGCACACTGAAGCTTTCTTT.